Reported below is one T cell receptor beta chain. Its specificity is not known. The data belong to a study of monozygotic twins with inflammatory bowel disease. Study-level findings and limits: Clonotype sharing was lower in IBD patients than healthy twins, most markedly with disease activity.

Germline CDR1 reads SGHRS; CDR2 reads YFSETQ. This CDR3 has 13 amino acids. Researchers used around 3,400 ng of total RNA for each TCR library. Added by template switching were UMIs that each held a 6-nucleotide sample barcode. TCRdb re-called the 5' RACE reads and shows each CDR3 protein once, DNA omitted. The specimen's table records some 440,000 distinct CDR3 sequences. The chain couples TRBV5-1 to TRBJ1-1; TCRdb returns TRBD1, unconfirmable since there is no DNA. The receptor was isolated from a human donor with ulcerative colitis or Crohn's disease, or a healthy co-twin of an affected twin (not recorded which). The sample was blood. This CDR3 is CASSSPQGTEAFF.